A single sample gave rise to the 25 T cell receptor beta chains below, sequenced in a study of OX40 agonist ivuxolimab in advanced cancers. Data came from immunoSEQ multiplex PCR; TCRdb stores just in-frame clones and leaves some out. The sample records about 140,000 clones, 93% being singletons. Sequencing used CD4+ or CD8+ T cells sorted from blood, obtained in a trial of the OX40 agonist ivuxolimab. Every receptor here comes from an adult with an advanced solid tumor such as melanoma, head and neck, liver or kidney cancer.

The chain recombines TRBV18 with TRBJ2-7; D not resolved. Germline values: CDR1 KGHSH, CDR2 LQKENI. CDR3 length: 14 residues. V lost 0 bases to trimming and J lost 3 bases, with 9 bases between them. Here the CDR3 DNA reads TGTGCCAGCTCACCACCCTCCCGCAGCTACGAGCAGTACTTC. Translation gives CASSPPSRSYEQYF.

V is TRBV9 and J is TRBJ1-5; weak D call: TRBD1 (5 bases). There are 14 residues in the CDR3. V lost 0 bases and J 4 bases, leaving 8 bases between the germline ends. Germline assignment: CDR1 SGDLS and CDR2 YYNGEE. CDR3 DNA: TGTGCCAGCAGCGTAGGGGGCTCGAATCAGCCCCAGCATTTT. Its protein is CASSVGGSNQPQHF.

The chain combines TRBV5-1 with TRBJ1-2, with a possible D match to TRBD1 (6 bases). The ends were cut back, 2 bases at V and 0 bases at J, with 11 bases in the middle. Germline loops: CDR1 SGHRS, CDR2 YFSETQ. CDR3 length equals 15 residues. The chain's CDR3 is CASSFTGSSNYGYTF. CDR3 in DNA: TGCGCCAGCAGCTTCACAGGGTCATCTAACTATGGCTACACCTTC.

A word on this clone: The sample has other DNA sequences that encode this CDR3 too. The chain combines TRBV7-9 with TRBJ1-4; 9 bases align to TRBD1. The germline V gene encodes CDR1 SEHNR and CDR2 FQNEAQ (reference sequence). This CDR3 spans 14 amino acids. Trimming removed 3 bases from V and 5 bases from J; junction bases left unmatched: 1. For the CDR3, the DNA is TGTGCCAGCAGCTTTGGACAGGGGAATGAAAAACTGTTTTTT. This gives the protein CASSFGQGNEKLFF.

The chain links TRBV6-5 to TRBJ2-3; D remains ambiguous. Per germline, CDR1 MNHEY and CDR2 SVGAGI. This CDR3 spans 14 amino acids. V was shortened by 2 bases and J by 2 bases, with 8 bases between the two germline ends. In nucleotides, the CDR3 is TGTGCCAGCAGTTACGGGATACCCACAGATACGCAGTATTTT. Translated, it gives CASSYGIPTDTQYF.

The chain couples TRBV7-2 to TRBJ2-7, with D possibly matching TRBD2 (6 bases). V shed 2 bases and J shed 1 base, with 18 bases lying between them. Germline V gene sequence: CDR1 SGHTA, CDR2 FQGNSA. The CDR3 spans 17 residues. In DNA form, the CDR3 reads TGTGCCAGCAGCTTAACGGGGGTTGGGGTCGGATCCTACGAGCAGTACTTC. Translating gives CASSLTGVGVGSYEQYF. Filled out from reference TRBV7-2 and TRBJ2-7, the complete variable domain reads GAGVSQSPSNKVTEKGKDVELRCDPISGHTALYWYRQSLGQGLEFLIYFQGNSAPDKSGLPSDRFSAERTGGSVSTLTIQRTQQEDSAVYLCASSLTGVGVGSYEQYFGPGTRLTVT.

The chain is built from TRBV4-3 and TRBJ2-7; 10 nucleotides line up with TRBD2. The CDR3 extends over 16 amino acids. V shed 3 bases and J 2 bases; nucleotides not matched to a gene: 7. Looked up from germline, CDR1 is LGHNA and CDR2 is YSLEER. CDR3 sequence: CASSHGLAVQAYEQYF. In DNA, the CDR3 is TGCGCCAGCAGCCACGGACTAGCGGTCCAAGCCTACGAGCAGTACTTC.

The chain joins TRBV5-4 to TRBJ1-3; D possibly corresponds to TRBD1 (6 bases). The germline V gene encodes CDR1 SGHNT and CDR2 YYREEE (reference sequence). V lost 4 bases and J lost 2, with 10 bases in between. CDR3 size: 14 residues. The CDR3 region is CASSVRTAGNTIYF. As DNA, the CDR3 is TGTGCCAGCAGCGTACGGACAGCTGGAAACACCATATATTTT. The full variable domain, its missing parts supplied by reference TRBV5-4 and TRBJ1-3, is ETGVTQSPTHLIKTRGQQVTLRCSSQSGHNTVSWYQQALGQGPQFIFQYYREEENGRGNFPPRFSGLQFPNYSSELNVNALELDDSALYLCASSVRTAGNTIYFGEGSWLTVV.

This clone was seen once. The chain combines TRBV14 with TRBJ2-7; D is perhaps TRBD2 (6 bases). Between the trimmed V and J ends, which lost 4 bases and 3 bases, there was a span of 13 bases. Germline values: CDR1 SGHDN, CDR2 FVKESK. The CDR3 covers 14 residues. The CDR3 region has the DNA TGTGCCAGCAGCCCCCGACTAGGGGACTACGAGCAGTACTTC. It translates to CASSPRLGDYEQYF.

The chain is built from TRBV28 and TRBJ1-6; a possible D gene is TRBD1 (5 bases). The germline gives CDR1 MDHEN, CDR2 SYDVKM. The CDR3 length is 14 residues. Trimming took off 6 bases at V and 8 bases at J, with 14 bases between the two ends. This CDR3 is CASSGGVRDSPLHF. CDR3 sequence (DNA): TGTGCCAGCAGCGGGGGTGTGAGAGATTCACCCCTCCACTTT.

The chain couples TRBV29-1 to TRBJ2-2; maybe TRBD2 (6 bases). This CDR3 comprises 14 residues. The V and J ends lost 5 bases and 0 bases respectively, with 10 bases between them. Germline assignment: CDR1 SQVTM and CDR2 ANQGSEA. This CDR3 is CSVHGGANTGELFF. CDR3 coding DNA: TGCAGCGTTCACGGGGGTGCGAACACCGGGGAGCTGTTTTTT.

The rearrangement joins TRBV10-3 to TRBJ2-1; D is tentatively TRBD1 or TRBD2 (5 bases each). Per the germline V gene, CDR1 is ENHRY and CDR2 is SYGVKD. The CDR3 runs to 13 residues. Trimming took 7 bases from V and 8 from J, leaving 15 bases between them. The CDR3 loop reads CAIKVEGLDEQFF. The CDR3 DNA follows: TGTGCCATCAAAGTCGAGGGGTTGGATGAGCAGTTCTTC.

V and J are TRBV7-2 and TRBJ2-5; the D call may be TRBD1 or TRBD2 (5 bases each). V lost 4 bases to trimming and J lost 8 bases, with 17 bases between them. The CDR3 is made up of 14 amino acids. The V gene's germline CDR1 is SGHTA and CDR2 FQGNSA. This CDR3 is CASSYGDAMKTQYF. The CDR3 bases are TGTGCCAGCAGCTATGGGGACGCAATGAAAACCCAGTACTTC.

V is TRBV2 and J is TRBJ2-2; D might be TRBD1 (6 bases). Germline V gives CDR1 SNHLY, CDR2 FYNNEI. The CDR3 is 14 residues long. The V end was cut by 8 bases, the J end by 6 bases, with 16 bases between. The chain's CDR3 is CASASGHYPGELFF. The CDR3 DNA is TGTGCCAGCGCCTCGGGACATTATCCCGGGGAGCTGTTTTTT.

As concerns this clone: A read error may produce the germline difference seen at one junction end. This chain uses TRBV9 with TRBJ1-3, with D maybe TRBD1 (6 bases). The CDR3 is 16 residues long. CDR1 SGDLS and CDR2 YYNGEE come from the germline V gene. The CDR3 sequence is CACSVTTGTPRNTIYF. As DNA, the CDR3 is TGTGCCTGCAGCGTAACTACAGGGACCCCTAGGAACACCATATATTTT.

The chain couples TRBV4-3 to TRBJ2-2; D remains ambiguous. The CDR3 loop spans 16 amino acids. The V and J ends lost 1 base and 8 bases respectively, with 17 bases between them. The germline V gene has CDR1 LGHNA and CDR2 YSLEER. Written as DNA, the CDR3 is TGCGCCAGCAGCCAAGGAGGCGGCCTGGTGGTTGGGGAGCTGTTTTTT. The encoded protein is CASSQGGGLVVGELFF.

This chain joins TRBV6-5 and TRBJ1-1, with 9 bases fitting TRBD1. This CDR3 region has 12 residues. CDR1 is MNHEY and CDR2 is SVGAGI in the germline V gene. The V gene end was trimmed by 5 bases and the J gene end by 9 bases; junction bases not matched to a gene: 4. In DNA, the CDR3 is TGTGCCAGCAGTATAGGACAGGGGAAAGCTTTCTTT. This codes for CASSIGQGKAFF.

CDR3 DNA sequence: TGTGCCAGCAGCGTAGTCTCAGCGAGCGCCAAAAACATTCAGTACTTC. Residues: CASSVVSASAKNIQYF. The genes are TRBV9 and TRBJ2-4; D remains ambiguous. The V end was cut by 0 bases, the J end by 1 base, with 11 bases between. Looked up from germline, CDR1 is SGDLS and CDR2 is YYNGEE. CDR3 length equals 16 residues.

This clone was detected once. The chain employs TRBV4-3 and TRBJ1-5, with TRBD1 matching over 8 bases. Germline CDR1 LGHNA, CDR2 YSLEER. The CDR3 loop spans 16 amino acids. Trimming at V came to 1 base and at J to 4 bases, leaving 6 bases not matched to a gene. The CDR3 protein is CASSQGTGTTNQPQHF. In nucleotides, the CDR3 is TGCGCCAGCAGCCAAGGGACAGGGACTACAAATCAGCCCCAGCATTTT.

This clone appeared a few times. The gene calls are TRBV15 and TRBJ2-7; D not resolved. The germline CDR1 and CDR2 sequences are LNHNV and YYDKDF (reference sequence). Between the trimmed V and J ends, which lost 0 bases and 1 base, there was a span of 10 bases. The length of the CDR3 is 15 residues. The chain's CDR3 is CATSRDGRASYEQYF. The CDR3 nucleotides are TGTGCCACCAGCAGAGATGGCCGGGCATCCTACGAGCAGTACTTC.

The rearrangement links TRBV7-6 to TRBJ2-5; the D is unclear. CDR3 length equals 17 residues. CDR1 is SGHVS, CDR2 FNYEAQ, per germline. V shed 4 bases and J shed 5 bases, with 23 bases lying between them. The CDR3 DNA is TGTGCCAGCAGCTCACTTAATGCGCTTGAGCCAGTGGAGACCCAGTACTTC. This sequence encodes CASSSLNALEPVETQYF.

This sequence joins TRBV11-2 and TRBJ2-1, with 15 bases fitting TRBD2. CDR3 length: 18 amino acids. V shed 5 bases and J 11 bases; nucleotides not matched to a gene: 16. CDR1 and CDR2 from the germline V gene are SGHAT and FQNNGV. In DNA form, the CDR3 reads TGTGCCAGCAGCCTTAGTCCAACCGGGACTAGCGGGAGGTCAAAGCAGTTCTTC. Amino acid sequence: CASSLSPTGTSGRSKQFF.

V is TRBV19 and J is TRBJ2-6; a weak D match, TRBD2 (6 bases). V was trimmed by 9 bases and J by 0 bases, leaving 12 bases between them. Germline V lookup: CDR1 LNHDA, CDR2 SQIVND (reference sequence). The CDR3 spans 15 residues. The chain's CDR3 is CASGTRVSGANVLTF. The CDR3 DNA reads TGTGCCAGCGGGACTCGAGTCTCTGGGGCCAACGTCCTGACTTTC.

The chain uses TRBV15 and TRBJ1-4; 8 positions agree with TRBD1. V dropped 2 bases and J dropped 8; count of bases not matched to a gene: 7. The germline gives CDR1 LNHNV, CDR2 YYDKDF (reference sequence). CDR3 length: 15 residues. In nucleotides, the CDR3 is TGTGCCACCAGCAGACCACGGACAGGGCAAGAAAAACTGTTTTTT. It translates to CATSRPRTGQEKLFF.

The rearrangement joins TRBV25-1 to TRBJ2-3; D may be TRBD1 or TRBD2 (6 bases each). Trimming left V 5 bases short and J 2 bases short, with 14 bases between. The germline CDR1 and CDR2 sequences are MGHDK and SYGVNS. The length of the CDR3 is 15 residues. CDR3 residues: CASSIVGGLTDTQYF. DNA of the CDR3: TGTGCCAGCAGTATTGTGGGGGGCCTCACAGATACGCAGTATTTT.